This note documents a single T cell receptor beta chain sequence. In the study's own analysis: Estimates of nucleated cell counts were drawn from the amplification of reference gene primers. The assay was immunoSEQ multiplex PCR, and TCRdb's table has in-frame clones only and misses some. V, J and clone size are those of that table, while D and trimming were read from the DNA. Among 180,000 or so clones listed, 88% were seen once. CDR3 length equals 15 residues. The sample originates from a study of blood T cell repertoires in COVID-19. Across the whole study: Italy, Spain and the United States were the sources of the convalescent and acute COVID-19 samples. Sources were T cells, B-cell-depleted T cells, or PBMCs; the material itself was cDNA or gDNA.

This sequence originates from a man younger than 35 with active or convalescent COVID-19. This chain connects TRBV21-1 to TRBJ2-1; TRBD2, the table's D call, was not compared with the DNA. TRBV21-1 is noted as a pseudogene. The sequenced sample consisted of peripheral blood. The chain's CDR3 is CASSKGRESYNEQFF. The DNA of the CDR3 is TGTGCCAGCAGCAAAGGGCGGGAGTCCTACAATGAGCAGTTCTTC.